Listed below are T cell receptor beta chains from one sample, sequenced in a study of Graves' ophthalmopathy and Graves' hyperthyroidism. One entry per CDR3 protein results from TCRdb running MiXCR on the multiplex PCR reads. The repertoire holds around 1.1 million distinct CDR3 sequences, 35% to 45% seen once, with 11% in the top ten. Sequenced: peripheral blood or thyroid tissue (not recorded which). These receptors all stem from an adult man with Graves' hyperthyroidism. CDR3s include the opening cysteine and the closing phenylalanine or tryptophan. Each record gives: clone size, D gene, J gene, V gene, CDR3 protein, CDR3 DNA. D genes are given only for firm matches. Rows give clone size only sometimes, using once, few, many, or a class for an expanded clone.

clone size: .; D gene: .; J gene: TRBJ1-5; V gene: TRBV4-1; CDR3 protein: CASSQERGLNQPQHF; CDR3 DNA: TGCGCCAGCAGCCAAGAGCGAGGCCTCAATCAGCCCCAGCATTTT
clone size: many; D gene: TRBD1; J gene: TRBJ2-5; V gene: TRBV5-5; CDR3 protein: CASTPTGVETQYF; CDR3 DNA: TGTGCCAGCACCCCAACAGGGGTTGAGACCCAGTACTTC
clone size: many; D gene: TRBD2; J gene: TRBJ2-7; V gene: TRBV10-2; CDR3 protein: CASSDGNSGRLAYEQYF; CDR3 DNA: TGCGCCAGCAGTGATGGTAATAGCGGGAGACTGGCCTACGAGCAGTACTTC
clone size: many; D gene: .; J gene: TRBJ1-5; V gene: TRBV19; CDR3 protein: CASTYLGERNQPQHF; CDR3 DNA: TGTGCCAGTACCTACCTTGGGGAGCGCAATCAGCCCCAGCATTTT
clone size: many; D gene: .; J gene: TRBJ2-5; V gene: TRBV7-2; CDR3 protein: CASSPPPAAETQYF; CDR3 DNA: TGTGCCAGCAGCCCTCCGCCAGCGGCAGAGACCCAGTACTTC
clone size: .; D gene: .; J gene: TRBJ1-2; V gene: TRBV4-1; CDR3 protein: CASSQGRGLSYGYTF; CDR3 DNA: TGCGCCAGCAGTCAAGGCAGGGGATTGTCGTATGGCTACACCTTC
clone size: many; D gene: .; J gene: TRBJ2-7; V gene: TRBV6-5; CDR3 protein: CASSTTGIPYEQYF; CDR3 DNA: TGTGCCAGCAGTACCACAGGGATTCCGTACGAGCAGTACTTC
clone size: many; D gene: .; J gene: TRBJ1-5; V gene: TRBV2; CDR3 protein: CASNPETSAGNQPQHF; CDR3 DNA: TGTGCCAGCAACCCTGAGACTTCCGCGGGCAATCAGCCCCAGCATTTT
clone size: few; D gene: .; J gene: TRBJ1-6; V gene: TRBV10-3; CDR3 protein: CAISEPVRNSPLHF; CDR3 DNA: TGTGCCATCAGTGAGCCAGTCAGGAATTCACCCCTCCACTTT
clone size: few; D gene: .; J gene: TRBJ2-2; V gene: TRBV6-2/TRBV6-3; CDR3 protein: CASTSAGGNTGELFF; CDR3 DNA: TGTGCCAGCACCTCCGCCGGGGGAAACACCGGGGAGCTGTTTTTT